What follows are 26 T cell receptor beta chains derived from one specimen sequenced in a study of cytomegalovirus exposure and HLA in healthy donors listed by TCRdb under 2017. Library method: the immunoSEQ multiplex PCR assay. For the multiplex PCR, a mixture combining 60 forward primers for TCR Vbeta segments and 13 reverse primers for TCR Jbeta segments was used. TCRdb mirrors the immuneACCESS table, restricted to in-frame sequences. Some clones are absent from its copies; in checked studies, under half trace to an unresolved V gene, and the reason for the others is unknown. In this sample the table shows around 150,000 clones, 55% to 70% of which occur a single time. The ten largest account for about 3% of the sample. Material for sequencing was PBMCs. The receptors were gathered from a young woman in good health and CMV-seropositive.

The chain couples TRBV7-2 to TRBJ2-5; a possible D gene is TRBD1 (5 bases). Germline lookup yields CDR1 SGHTA and CDR2 FQGNSA. This CDR3 spans 11 amino acids. Trimming shortened V by 5 bases and J by 8 bases, and 9 bases separated the two germline ends. CDR3 sequence (DNA): TGTGCCAGCAGCCCGACAGCTACCCAGTACTTC. Translating gives CASSPTATQYF.

CDR3 bases: TGTGCCAGCAGGGTACCGGGACTACAAGAGACCCAGTACTTC. It encodes CASRVPGLQETQYF. The chain has TRBV6-1 and TRBJ2-5; TRBD2 matches 7 bases. Germline CDR1 MNHNS, CDR2 SASEGT. The CDR3 runs to 14 residues. Trimming cost V 6 bases and J 2 bases; bases outside gene matches: 6.

The genes are TRBV6-5 and TRBJ2-3; TRBD2 matches 8 bases. This CDR3 has 16 residues. J lost 1 base, V lost 3 bases, and 6 bases had no gene match. Germline loops: CDR1 MNHEY, CDR2 SVGAGI. This chain's CDR3 is CASSYQSGGGTDTQYF. CDR3 in DNA: TGTGCCAGCAGTTATCAAAGCGGGGGTGGCACAGATACGCAGTATTTT.

The chain carries TRBV14 and TRBJ2-1, with TRBD2 identical over 8 bases. J gave up 8 bases and V 2 bases, and 5 bases lay outside the gene matches. Per germline, CDR1 SGHDN and CDR2 FVKESK. The CDR3 loop spans 14 amino acids. CDR3 region: CASSQHSGIDEQFF. The CDR3 coding sequence is TGTGCCAGCAGCCAACATAGCGGGATAGATGAGCAGTTCTTC. Full variable domain (missing parts from reference TRBV14 and TRBJ2-1): EAGVTQFPSHSVIEKGQTVTLRCDPISGHDNLYWYRRVMGKEIKFLLHFVKESKQDESGMPNNRFLAERTGGTYSTLKVQPAELEDSGVYFCASSQHSGIDEQFFGPGTRLTVL.

In its sample, this clone was seen once. The chain carries TRBV6-1 and TRBJ1-1; D unclear. The CDR3 runs 14 residues. The ends were cut back, 4 bases at V and 5 bases at J, with 14 bases in the middle. The germline V gene has CDR1 MNHNS and CDR2 SASEGT. For the CDR3, the DNA is TGTGCCAGCAGTGGGCAGTTATCGGAGACTGAAGCTTTCTTT. Encoded protein: CASSGQLSETEAFF.

This clone was seen more than once but under ten times. V is TRBV5-6 and J is TRBJ2-7; a possible D gene is TRBD1 (6 bases). The CDR3 sequence is 12 residues long. V shed 0 bases and J shed 6 bases, with 7 bases lying between them. Germline lookup yields CDR1 SGHDT and CDR2 YYEEEE. The DNA for the CDR3 is TGTGCCAGCAGCTTGGCGACAGGCGAGCAGTACTTC. Translated: CASSLATGEQYF.

V gene TRBV5-1 combines with J gene TRBJ2-5; the D is unclear. V lost 4 bases, J lost 3 bases, and 13 bases lay in between. Per the germline V gene, CDR1 is SGHRS and CDR2 is YFSETQ. CDR3 length: 14 amino acids. CDR3 residues: CASSGGLEEETQYF. The CDR3 nucleotides are TGCGCCAGCAGCGGCGGTCTAGAGGAAGAGACCCAGTACTTC. The variable domain in full, completed from reference TRBV5-1 and TRBJ2-5, reads KAGVTQTPRYLIKTRGQQVTLSCSPISGHRSVSWYQQTPGQGLQFLFEYFSETQRNKGNFPGRFSGRQFSNSRSEMNVSTLELGDSALYLCASSGGLEEETQYFGPGTRLLVL.

J is TRBJ1-5 and V is TRBV5-6, with D perhaps matching TRBD1 (6 bases). Germline V CDR1 and CDR2: SGHDT, YYEEEE. The ends were cut back, 0 bases at V and 5 bases at J, with 15 bases in the middle. CDR3 length: 16 amino acids. DNA for the CDR3: TGTGCCAGCAGCTTGGGAGTCAGGGGAAATTATCAGCCCCAGCATTTT. Protein product: CASSLGVRGNYQPQHF. Complete variable domain (other parts from reference TRBV5-6 and TRBJ1-5): DAGVTQSPTHLIKTRGQQVTLRCSPKSGHDTVSWYQQALGQGPQFIFQYYEEEERQRGNFPDRFSGHQFPNYSSELNVNALLLGDSALYLCASSLGVRGNYQPQHFGDGTRLSIL.

The J gene is TRBJ1-1, the V gene TRBV6-4; D is unclear. The CDR3 loop spans 13 amino acids. The germline gives CDR1 MRHNA, CDR2 SNTAGT. With 1 base removed from V and 7 bases from J, the gap between germline ends came to 10 bases. Here the CDR3 DNA reads TGTGCCAGCAGTGACTTTACCAGGCGTGAAGCTTTCTTT. It is translated as CASSDFTRREAFF.

V gene TRBV19 combines with J gene TRBJ2-7, with TRBD1 identical over 8 bases. V lost 5 bases, J lost 0 bases, and 6 bases stayed unmatched. Germline loops: CDR1 LNHDA, CDR2 SQIVND (reference sequence). The CDR3 loop spans 15 amino acids. Written as DNA, the CDR3 is TGTGCCAGTAGTGGGCGGACAGGGCTCTCCTACGAGCAGTACTTC. It encodes CASSGRTGLSYEQYF.

This rearrangement joins TRBV2 to TRBJ2-5; 14 positions match TRBD2. Losses at the gene ends were 8 bases for V and 4 bases for J; bases not matched to a gene: 3. CDR1 and CDR2 (germline): SNHLY, FYNNEI. The CDR3 runs to 14 residues. The CDR3 region is CASRGTSGRETQYF. CDR3 nucleotides: TGTGCCAGCCGCGGGACTAGCGGGAGAGAGACCCAGTACTTC.

This clone was counted between two and nine times. This chain uses TRBV19 with TRBJ2-2; a weak D match, TRBD1 (5 bases). The CDR3 has 14 residues. Trimming cost V 7 bases and J 2 bases, with 11 bases left between them. Germline V gene lookup returns CDR1 LNHDA and CDR2 SQIVND (reference sequence). The CDR3 loop is CASMGLPNTGELFF. DNA for the CDR3: TGTGCCAGTATGGGGCTCCCTAACACCGGGGAGCTGTTTTTT. Based on the CDR3 plus reference TRBV19 and TRBJ2-2, the full variable domain is DGGITQSPKYLFRKEGQNVTLSCEQNLNHDAMYWYRQDPGQGLRLIYYSQIVNDFQKGDIAEGYSVSREKKESFPLTVTSAQKNPTAFYLCASMGLPNTGELFFGEGSRLTVL.

The table lists this clone with a few counts. This CDR3 reads CASSKTRQGANEKLFF. CDR3 sequence (DNA): TGTGCCAGCTCCAAAACCCGACAGGGGGCTAATGAAAAACTGTTTTTT. This chain uses TRBV18 with TRBJ1-4; TRBD1 aligns across 9 bases. Germline loops: CDR1 KGHSH, CDR2 LQKENI. Trimming cost V 6 bases and J 3 bases; bases outside gene matches: 8. The CDR3 is 16 residues long. Based on the CDR3 plus reference TRBV18 and TRBJ1-4, the full variable domain is NAGVMQNPRHLVRRRGQEARLRCSPMKGHSHVYWYRQLPEEGLKFMVYLQKENIIDESGMPKERFSAEFPKEGPSILRIQQVVRGDSAAYFCASSKTRQGANEKLFFGSGTQLSVL.

This clone was detected a few times. The chain recombines TRBV10-3 with TRBJ1-1; D is uncertain. In germline, CDR1 is ENHRY, CDR2 SYGVKD. The CDR3 loop spans 13 amino acids. V was cut by 3 bases and J by 2 bases, with 7 bases left in between. CDR3 residues: CAISDRLNTEAFF. CDR3 nucleotide sequence: TGTGCCATCAGTGACAGATTAAACACTGAAGCTTTCTTT.

This chain links TRBV9 with TRBJ1-4, with D perhaps TRBD1 (5 bases). V was trimmed by 2 bases and J by 4 bases, leaving 12 bases between them. Looked up from germline, CDR1 is SGDLS and CDR2 is YYNGEE. This CDR3 is built from 15 residues. CDR3 sequence: CASSVSGGVNEKLFF. The CDR3, as DNA: TGTGCCAGCAGCGTCTCCGGGGGAGTTAATGAAAAACTGTTTTTT.

The J gene is TRBJ2-2, the V gene TRBV10-3; perhaps TRBD2 as D (5 bases). V shed 0 bases and J shed 7 bases, with 12 bases lying between them. In germline, CDR1 is ENHRY, CDR2 SYGVKD. The CDR3 runs 15 residues. The CDR3 spells CAISESRAPGGELFF. The CDR3 DNA follows: TGTGCCATCAGTGAGTCGCGGGCCCCCGGCGGGGAGCTGTTTTTT.

This chain links TRBV28 with TRBJ1-6; no clear D gene. The V and J ends lost 6 bases and 10 bases respectively, with 16 bases between them. The CDR3 covers 14 residues. CDR1 and CDR2 (germline): MDHEN, SYDVKM. The CDR3 spells CASSPAAGRSPLHF. Written as DNA, the CDR3 is TGTGCCAGCAGCCCGGCCGCCGGGAGATCACCCCTCCACTTT.

The V gene is TRBV18, the J gene TRBJ1-2; tentative D call: TRBD1 (5 bases). Germline assignment: CDR1 KGHSH and CDR2 LQKENI. The CDR3 consists of 12 residues. Trimming removed 4 bases from V and 4 bases from J, with 7 bases in between. The CDR3 loop reads CASSRDSYGYTF. The CDR3 bases are TGTGCCAGCTCACGAGACAGCTATGGCTACACCTTC.

The rearrangement joins TRBV9 to TRBJ1-4; 9 positions match TRBD1. Germline V gives CDR1 SGDLS, CDR2 YYNGEE. V dropped 4 bases and J dropped 5; count of bases not matched to a gene: 6. This CDR3 is built from 15 residues. CDR3 amino acids: CASSRQGGGNEKLFF. As DNA, the CDR3 is TGTGCCAGCAGCAGACAGGGGGGAGGAAATGAAAAACTGTTTTTT. Based on the CDR3 plus reference TRBV9 and TRBJ1-4, the full variable domain is DSGVTQTPKHLITATGQRVTLRCSPRSGDLSVYWYQQSLDQGLQFLIQYYNGEERAKGNILERFSAQQFPDLHSELNLSSLELGDSALYFCASSRQGGGNEKLFFGSGTQLSVL.

J is TRBJ2-1 and V is TRBV5-4; 12 bases agree with TRBD2. CDR1 is SGHNT and CDR2 is YYREEE in the germline V gene (reference sequence). V shed 0 bases, J shed 0 bases, and the junction held 1 base outside the gene matches. CDR3 length: 17 residues. The CDR3 region is CASSLGLAGVSYNEQFF. The CDR3 region has the DNA TGTGCCAGCAGCTTGGGACTAGCGGGAGTCTCCTACAATGAGCAGTTCTTC.

This chain uses TRBV5-3 with TRBJ2-6; possible D gene TRBD1, 5 bases. TRBV5-3 is filed as an ORF, its function uncertain. The CDR3 loop spans 15 amino acids. Trimming stripped 3 bases from V and 0 bases from J, with 7 bases between. For the CDR3, the DNA is TGTGCCAGAAGCTGTGACAGCTCTGGGGCCAACGTCCTGACTTTC. Amino acid sequence: CARSCDSSGANVLTF.

This clone appeared a few times. This chain links TRBV5-4 with TRBJ2-3; the match to TRBD2 covers 10 bases. This CDR3 spans 16 amino acids. J lost 5 bases, V lost 0 bases, and 6 bases had no gene match. CDR1 and CDR2 (germline): SGHNT, YYREEE (reference sequence). CDR3 DNA sequence: TGTGCCAGCAGCTTGGAAGCTAGCGGGGGTAAAGATACGCAGTATTTT. It yields the protein CASSLEASGGKDTQYF.

V gene TRBV15 combines with J gene TRBJ1-2; 8 bases agree with TRBD1. V dropped 3 bases and J dropped 2; count of bases not matched to a gene: 5. The CDR3 runs to 15 residues. The germline CDR1 and CDR2 sequences are LNHNV and YYDKDF (reference sequence). The CDR3 DNA reads TGTGCCACCAGCAGGGACAGGGAACAGAACTATGGCTACACCTTC. It specifies CATSRDREQNYGYTF.

This clone appeared once. V and J are TRBV15 and TRBJ2-7; 10 bases fit TRBD2. The germline V gene encodes CDR1 LNHNV and CDR2 YYDKDF (reference sequence). With 3 bases clipped from V and 3 bases from J, the junction kept 8 bases outside the gene matches. The CDR3 sequence is 16 residues long. CDR3 amino acids: CATSRNLAGAHYEQYF. For the CDR3, the DNA is TGTGCCACCAGCAGGAATCTAGCGGGAGCCCACTACGAGCAGTACTTC.

This clone was detected a few times. The rearrangement uses TRBV18 and TRBJ2-7; 8 bases are shared with TRBD1. The germline V gene has CDR1 KGHSH and CDR2 LQKENI. CDR3 size: 15 residues. The V and J ends lost 2 bases and 2 bases, in that order; junction bases with no gene match: 5. CDR3 bases: TGTGCCAGCTCACCAACCCGGGACAGGACCTACGAGCAGTACTTC. Its translation: CASSPTRDRTYEQYF. Full variable domain (rest looked up from reference TRBV18 and TRBJ2-7): NAGVMQNPRHLVRRRGQEARLRCSPMKGHSHVYWYRQLPEEGLKFMVYLQKENIIDESGMPKERFSAEFPKEGPSILRIQQVVRGDSAAYFCASSPTRDRTYEQYFGPGTRLTVT.

This sequence joins TRBV5-1 and TRBJ2-1; TRBD1 matches at 10 bases. Germline CDR1 and CDR2: SGHRS and YFSETQ. The ends lost 0 bases at V and 7 bases at J; junction bases unmatched: 4. This CDR3 region has 15 residues. CDR3 in amino acids: CASSLGQGAINEQFF. The CDR3, as DNA: TGCGCCAGCAGCTTGGGACAGGGGGCAATAAATGAGCAGTTCTTC.